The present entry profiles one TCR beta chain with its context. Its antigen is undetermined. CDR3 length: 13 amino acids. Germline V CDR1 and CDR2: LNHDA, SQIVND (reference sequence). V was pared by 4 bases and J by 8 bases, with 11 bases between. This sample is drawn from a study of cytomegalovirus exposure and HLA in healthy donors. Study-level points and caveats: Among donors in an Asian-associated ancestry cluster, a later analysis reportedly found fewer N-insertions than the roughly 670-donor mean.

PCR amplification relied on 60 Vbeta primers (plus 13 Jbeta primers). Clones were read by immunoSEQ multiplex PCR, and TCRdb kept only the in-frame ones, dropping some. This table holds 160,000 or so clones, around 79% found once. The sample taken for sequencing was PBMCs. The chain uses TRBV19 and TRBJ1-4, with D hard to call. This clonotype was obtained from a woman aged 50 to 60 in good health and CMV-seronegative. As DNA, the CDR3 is TGTGCCAGTAGTAAGCCCCCCGGGGAAAAACTGTTTTTT. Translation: CASSKPPGEKLFF.